These 2 T cell receptor beta chains share one sample of origin, sequenced in a study of tumor and adjacent non-tumor tissue in lung cancer. RNA was extracted from bulk tissue without any cell sorting. This non-tumor lung sample came from over 3 cm beyond the tumor edge. Three rounds of nested PCR, following a modified ARM-PCR protocol, produced the TCRbeta library. TCRdb processed the multiplex PCR reads anew with MiXCR; each CDR3 protein has one entry. This table has 90,000 to 100,000 distinct CDR3 sequences, 80% appearing once. The specimen sequenced was distant non-tumor lung tissue. The receptor source for this set is a man aged 60 to 69 with small cell lung cancer.

A remark on this clonotype: At one of its ends the junction is not consistent with the germline gene, which may arise from a read error. The CDR3 spells CASGYSEGVGNEQLF. CDR3 sequence (DNA): TGTGCCAGCGGTTACTCTGAGGGAGTGGGTAATGAGCAGCTCTTC. The chain combines TRBV6-5 with TRBJ2-1; D is perhaps TRBD2 (5 bases). This CDR3 is 15 amino acids long. The germline V gene encodes CDR1 MNHEY and CDR2 SVGAGI.

On this clonotype itself: This sequence may be a read error, since a much larger clone differs from it by one base. The chain links TRBV14 to TRBJ2-1; tentative D call: TRBD2 (5 bases). Germline CDR1 is SGHDN and CDR2 is FVKESK. CDR3 length: 16 residues. The CDR3 DNA follows: TGTGCCAGCAGCCGGGCAGCGGCCAGCTCCTACAATAAGCAGTTCTTC. Translated: CASSRAAASSYNKQFF. Variable domain in full (rest from reference TRBV14 and TRBJ2-1): EAGVTQFPSHSVIEKGQTVTLRCDPISGHDNLYWYRRVMGKEIKFLLHFVKESKQDESGMPNNRFLAERTGGTYSTLKVQPAELEDSGVYFCASSRAAASSYNKQFFGPGTRLTVL.